This TCR beta chain was captured in a study of blood T cell repertoires in COVID-19. Overall study context: Acute and convalescent COVID-19 specimens originated in the United States, Italy and Spain. The cDNA or gDNA used as material had been derived from T cells, B-cell-depleted T cells, or PBMCs.

Seattle participants joined during active infection and were tracked over time. Per the original data handling: Quantification of nucleated cells was approximated via reference gene primer amplification. The table came from immunoSEQ multiplex PCR; TCRdb's copy has only in-frame clones and leaves some out. Clone size and V and J calls were adopted from that table, with D and trimming inferred from the DNA. The sample shows roughly 170,000 clones, about 83% of them seen only once. The germline gives CDR1 LNHDA, CDR2 SQIVND (reference sequence). The CDR3 has 14 residues. V gave up 2 bases and J gave up 11 bases, with 16 bases separating them.

The sequence was obtained from an older woman with COVID-19, enrolled during active disease. The sequenced sample was peripheral blood. V usage is TRBV19 and J usage is TRBJ2-4, with a weak D call TRBD2 (7 bases). CDR3 region: CASSITGGRLVQYF. In nucleotides, the CDR3 is TGTGCCAGTAGTATAACCGGGGGGCGTTTGGTTCAGTACTTC.